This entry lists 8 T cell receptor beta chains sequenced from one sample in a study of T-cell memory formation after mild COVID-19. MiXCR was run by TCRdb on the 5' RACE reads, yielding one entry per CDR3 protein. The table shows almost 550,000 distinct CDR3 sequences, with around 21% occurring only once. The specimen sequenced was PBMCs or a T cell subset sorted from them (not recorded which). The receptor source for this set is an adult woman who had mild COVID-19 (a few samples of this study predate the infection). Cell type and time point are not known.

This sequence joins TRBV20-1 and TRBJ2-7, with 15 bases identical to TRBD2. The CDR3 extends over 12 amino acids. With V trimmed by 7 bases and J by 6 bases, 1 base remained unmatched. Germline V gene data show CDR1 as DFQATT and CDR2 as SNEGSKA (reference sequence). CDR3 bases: TGCAGTGGGGGACTAGCGGGAGGCGAGCAGTACTTC. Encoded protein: CSGGLAGGEQYF.

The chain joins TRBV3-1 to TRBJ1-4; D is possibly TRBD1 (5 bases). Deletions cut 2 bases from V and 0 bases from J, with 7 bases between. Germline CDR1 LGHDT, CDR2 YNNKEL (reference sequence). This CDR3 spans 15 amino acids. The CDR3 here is CASSQTRATNEKLFF. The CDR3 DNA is TGTGCCAGCAGCCAAACCAGGGCAACTAATGAAAAACTGTTTTTT.

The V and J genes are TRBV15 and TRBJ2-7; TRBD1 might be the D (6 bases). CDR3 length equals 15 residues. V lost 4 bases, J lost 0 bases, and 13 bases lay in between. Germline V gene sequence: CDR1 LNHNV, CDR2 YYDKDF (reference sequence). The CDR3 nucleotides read TGTGCCACCAGCATTGGCAGGGGAAGCTCCTACGAGCAGTACTTC. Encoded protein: CATSIGRGSSYEQYF.

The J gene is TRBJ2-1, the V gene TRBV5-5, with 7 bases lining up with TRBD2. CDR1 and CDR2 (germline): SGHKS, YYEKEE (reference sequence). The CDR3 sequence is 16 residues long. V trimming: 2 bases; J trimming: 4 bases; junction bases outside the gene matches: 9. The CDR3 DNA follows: TGTGCCAGCAGCTTCACGGGCGGGAGTACTTACAATGAGCAGTTCTTC. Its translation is CASSFTGGSTYNEQFF.

The CDR3 sequence is CASSSIGVREKLFF. Written as DNA, the CDR3 is TGTGCCAGCAGTTCCATCGGCGTCCGTGAAAAACTGTTTTTT. The V call is TRBV12-3 or TRBV12-4, the J call TRBJ1-4; unclear D gene. The CDR3 runs to 14 residues. V shed 4 bases and J shed 7 bases, with 13 bases lying between them.

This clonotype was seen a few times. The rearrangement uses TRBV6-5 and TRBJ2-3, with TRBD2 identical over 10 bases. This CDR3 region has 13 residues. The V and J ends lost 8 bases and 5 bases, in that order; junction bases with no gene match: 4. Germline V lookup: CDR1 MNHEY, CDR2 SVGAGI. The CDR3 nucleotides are TGTGCCAGCGAGCGGGGGGGCGGAGATACGCAGTATTTT. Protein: CASERGGGDTQYF.

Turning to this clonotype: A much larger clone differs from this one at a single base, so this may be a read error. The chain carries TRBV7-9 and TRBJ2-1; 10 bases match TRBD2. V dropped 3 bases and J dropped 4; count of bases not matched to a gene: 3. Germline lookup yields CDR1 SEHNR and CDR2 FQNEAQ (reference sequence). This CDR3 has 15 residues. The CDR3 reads CASSLGLAKYNEQFF. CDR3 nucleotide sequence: TGTGCCAGCAGCTTGGGACTAGCGAAGTACAATGAGCAGTTCTTC.

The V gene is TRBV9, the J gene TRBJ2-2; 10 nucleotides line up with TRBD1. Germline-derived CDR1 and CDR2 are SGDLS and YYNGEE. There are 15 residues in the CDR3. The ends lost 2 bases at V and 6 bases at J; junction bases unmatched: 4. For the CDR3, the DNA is TGTGCCAGCAGCGTTGGGACAGGGGCTCCCGGGGAGCTGTTTTTT. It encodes CASSVGTGAPGELFF.